This TCR beta chain was retrieved from a study of CD8 T cells in Susac syndrome. The germline V gene has CDR1 SQVTM and CDR2 ANQGSEA. CDR3 length: 13 amino acids. Between the trimmed V and J ends, which lost 3 bases and 6 bases, there was a span of 13 bases. The authors reverse transcribed roughly 0.45 to 1 ug RNA with random hexamers. One entry per CDR3 protein, called by TCRdb with MiXCR from the immunoSEQ multiplex PCR reads. The table lists a few hundred thousand distinct CDR3 sequences, 92% of them singletons. The chain carries TRBV29-1 and TRBJ2-3; no reliable D call. Sequencing was performed on CD4+ T cells from PBMCs. This TCR was recovered from a human donor with multiple sclerosis. The CDR3 spells CSVDGGLGDTQYF. For the CDR3, the DNA is TGCAGCGTTGACGGCGGTTTGGGGGATACGCAGTATTTT.